This T cell receptor beta chain was profiled in a study of breast tumors, draining lymph nodes, adjacent tissues. Study results and caveats: Compared with basal-like, luminal-like tumors shared significantly more repertoire with nontumor tissue. That most tumor T cells come from lymph nodes remained unproven.

The lymph nodes were axillary draining lymph nodes from breast cancer patients. This clonotype was found many times. Its cognate antigen is unknown. From germline, CDR1 is SEHNR and CDR2 FQNEAQ (reference sequence). The CDR3 sequence is 20 residues long. V shed 5 bases, J shed 3 bases, and the junction held 18 bases outside the gene matches. TCRdb re-analysed the multiplex PCR reads in MiXCR, keeping a single row per CDR3 protein. The repertoire holds around 130,000 distinct CDR3 sequences, with less than 25% as singletons. Sequencing input: axillary lymph node tissue. This receptor was obtained from a female donor with breast cancer. Some clones in this sample may be carry-over from other donors' samples. The chain recombines TRBV7-9 with TRBJ2-1; 11 positions match TRBD2. For the CDR3, the DNA is TGTGCCAGCAGCAGAGGGACTAGCGGAGCCTCCCTATCCAACTACAATGAGCAGTTCTTC. Encoded protein: CASSRGTSGASLSNYNEQFF.